Sequencing of this T cell receptor (beta chain) was carried out in a study of early T cells in non-severe SARS-CoV-2 infection. The TCR library protocol attached unique molecular identifiers to the individual cDNA molecules. TCRdb re-derived calls from the 5' RACE reads in MiXCR, one entry per CDR3 protein. The table records tens of thousands of distinct CDR3 sequences, over 12% of them present only once. The table lists this clonotype with a few counts. The trim removed 1 base at V and 11 bases at J, leaving 14 bases unmatched. This CDR3 contains 15 residues. Germline lookup yields CDR1 SNHLY and CDR2 FYNNEI.

Sequenced material: whole blood. The chain is built from TRBV2 and TRBJ2-7, with 7 bases fitting TRBD2. This TCR was recovered from an adult who was a healthcare worker with PCR-confirmed SARS-CoV-2 infection or an uninfected control (not recorded which). The CDR3 reads CASSEEDWGRVNEYF. The DNA of the CDR3 is TGTGCCAGCAGTGAAGAGGATTGGGGGAGGGTCAATGAGTACTTC.